The 21 T cell receptor beta chains below all came from one sample that was sequenced in a study of identical twins. TCRdb independently ran MiXCR on the 5' RACE reads; one entry per CDR3 protein. The repertoire consists of 1,800,000 or so distinct CDR3 sequences, with about 31% occurring once and the leading ten covering roughly 0.3%. Source material: cord blood. The origin of the receptors is a newborn girl in good health.

This clonotype was recorded a few times. J is TRBJ2-4 and V is TRBV5-1; D gene ambiguous. The J call may be mistaken, given a closer DNA end match to TRBJ2-7. The V gene's germline CDR1 is SGHRS and CDR2 YFSETQ. The CDR3 totals 12 residues. The CDR3 DNA follows: TGCGCCAGCAGCCCCTACACCTACGAGCAGTACTTC. It specifies CASSPYTYEQYF.

The chain combines TRBV4-1 with TRBJ1-2; D is unclear. The CDR3 loop spans 15 amino acids. Germline CDR1 and CDR2: MGHRA and YSYEKL. With 1 base removed from V and 1 base from J, the gap between germline ends came to 10 bases. The CDR3 DNA reads as TGCGCCAGCAGCCAAGGAACCAAAGTTAACTATGGCTACACCTTC. Its translation is CASSQGTKVNYGYTF.

The chain combines TRBV14 with TRBJ1-1; weak D call: TRBD1 (5 bases). The CDR3 consists of 13 residues. V was pared by 6 bases and J by 5 bases, with 13 bases between. Germline-derived CDR1 and CDR2 are SGHDN and FVKESK. The CDR3 loop is CASRWGIWTEAFF. CDR3 nucleotides: TGTGCCAGCAGGTGGGGCATATGGACTGAAGCTTTCTTT.

This clonotype was counted between two and nine times. The chain uses TRBV20-1 and TRBJ2-3, with 8 positions matching TRBD2. Germline V CDR1 and CDR2: DFQATT, SNEGSKA (reference sequence). The junction had 20 bases not matched to a gene; V was cut back by 5 bases and J by 4 bases. The CDR3 consists of 18 residues. CDR3 coding DNA: TGCAGTGCTCGAAGGCGGACTAGCAAAACCCCCCGTCCAGATACGCAGTATTTT. This translates into CSARRRTSKTPRPDTQYF.

This sequence joins TRBV24-1 and TRBJ2-1; 9 nucleotides align to TRBD2. The DNA end lines up better with TRBJ2-7; the J call may be wrong. The germline gives CDR1 KGHDR, CDR2 SFDVKD. This CDR3 is 17 amino acids long. Here the CDR3 reads CATSDWYSGSSYNEQYF. For the CDR3, the DNA is TGTGCCACCAGTGATTGGTATAGCGGGAGCTCCTACAATGAGCAGTACTTC.

This clonotype was observed once. The V call is TRBV11-2, the J call TRBJ2-4, with 7 bases fitting TRBD1. V lost 0 bases to trimming and J lost 13 bases; unmatched junction nucleotides: 3. CDR3 length: 12 residues. Germline V lookup: CDR1 SGHAT, CDR2 FQNNGV. DNA for the CDR3: TGTGCCAGCAGCTTAGAGCAGGGGGAGCAGTACTTC. Protein: CASSLEQGEQYF. Based on the CDR3 plus reference TRBV11-2 and TRBJ2-4, the full variable domain is EAGVAQSPRYKIIEKRQSVAFWCNPISGHATLYWYQQILGQGPKLLIQFQNNGVVDDSQLPKDRFSAERLKGVDSTLKIQPAKLEDSAVYLCASSLEQGEQYFGAGTRLSVL.

The chain couples TRBV20-1 to TRBJ2-7; D call uncertain. The CDR3 has 12 amino acids. V lost 3 bases and J lost 1, with 7 bases in between. CDR1 and CDR2 from the germline V gene are DFQATT and SNEGSKA (reference sequence). CDR3: CSASSVSYEQYF. The CDR3 DNA reads as TGCAGTGCTAGCAGCGTTTCCTACGAGCAGTACTTC.

J is TRBJ2-1 and V is TRBV18, with 7 bases fitting TRBD1. Germline V gene sequence: CDR1 KGHSH, CDR2 LQKENI. This CDR3 is 14 amino acids long. The V gene end was trimmed by 1 base and the J gene end by 10 bases; junction bases not matched to a gene: 7. CDR3 sequence: CASSPQETGSEQFF. The CDR3 region has the DNA TGTGCCAGCTCACCACAAGAGACAGGGTCGGAGCAGTTCTTC.

This chain links TRBV20-1 with TRBJ2-1, with 11 bases fitting TRBD2. The length of the CDR3 is 17 residues. V shed 7 bases, J shed 2 bases, and the junction held 13 bases outside the gene matches. Looked up from germline, CDR1 is DFQATT and CDR2 is SNEGSKA (reference sequence). In DNA form, the CDR3 reads TGCAGTGTTCGAAGGGGTAGCGGGAGGGTTGCCTACAATGAGCAGTTCTTC. Translation: CSVRRGSGRVAYNEQFF.

This clonotype was detected only a few times. This chain links TRBV7-6 with TRBJ2-5; no firm D call. Trimming shortened V by 3 bases and J by 3 bases, and 8 bases separated the two germline ends. CDR3 length equals 13 residues. Germline V gene sequence: CDR1 SGHVS, CDR2 FNYEAQ. DNA of the CDR3: TGTGCCAGCAGCTTTACAAGGAAAGAGACCCAGTACTTC. As protein: CASSFTRKETQYF.

This clonotype was recorded a few times. The CDR3 protein is CSASDAGTGLYEQYF. The CDR3 DNA follows: TGCAGTGCTAGTGACGCGGGGACAGGGTTGTACGAGCAGTACTTC. This sequence joins TRBV20-1 and TRBJ2-7, with 9 bases aligning to TRBD1. With V trimmed by 3 bases and J by 4 bases, 10 bases remained unmatched. CDR3 length equals 15 residues. CDR1 is DFQATT and CDR2 is SNEGSKA in the germline V gene (reference sequence).

J is TRBJ2-7 and V is TRBV30, with D unresolved. The CDR3 runs 13 residues. Trimming took off 2 bases at V and 2 bases at J, with 10 bases between the two ends. Per the germline V gene, CDR1 is GTSNPN and CDR2 is SVGIG (reference sequence). CDR3 in DNA: TGTGCCTGGAGTTTAGGTCGAGCCTACGAGCAGTACTTC. Translated: CAWSLGRAYEQYF.

This clonotype was counted only a few times. This sequence joins TRBV5-1 and TRBJ1-4, with D tentatively TRBD1 (6 bases). V was shortened by 2 bases and J by 7 bases, with 9 bases between the two germline ends. Germline CDR1 reads SGHRS; CDR2 reads YFSETQ. The CDR3 is 13 residues long. CDR3 sequence (DNA): TGCGCCAGCAGCTTTAACAGGGCTGAAAAACTGTTTTTT. Its translation: CASSFNRAEKLFF.

This clonotype showed up just a few times. The chain joins TRBV6-1 to TRBJ2-7; 7 bases are shared with TRBD2. There are 17 residues in the CDR3. The germline CDR1 and CDR2 sequences are MNHNS and SASEGT. The ends lost 6 bases at V and 4 bases at J; junction bases unmatched: 18. CDR3 bases: TGTGCCAGCAGCCCTTACGCGCGAACTAGCGCCGGGTACGAGCAGTACTTC. It encodes CASSPYARTSAGYEQYF.

The chain is built from TRBV3-1 and TRBJ2-5, with D tentatively TRBD2 (6 bases). Per germline, CDR1 LGHDT and CDR2 YNNKEL (reference sequence). The V end was cut by 1 base, the J end by 2 bases, with 11 bases between. This CDR3 has 15 residues. CDR3 sequence (DNA): TGTGCCAGCAGCCAAGGGACTACCCAACAAGAGACCCAGTACTTC. It yields the protein CASSQGTTQQETQYF.

This clonotype was observed a handful of times. The chain uses TRBV20-1 and TRBJ2-7; a weak D match, TRBD2 (6 bases). Trimming stripped 2 bases from V and 3 bases from J, with 17 bases between. CDR1 and CDR2 (germline): DFQATT, SNEGSKA (reference sequence). This CDR3 spans 15 amino acids. The CDR3 bases are TGCAGTGCTAGACACCGGGGGTGGCCGGGCTACGAGCAGTACTTC. This sequence encodes CSARHRGWPGYEQYF.

This clonotype came up a few times. The rearrangement links TRBV11-2 to TRBJ2-4; D is ambiguous. The J call may be mistaken, given a closer DNA end match to TRBJ2-7. The germline gives CDR1 SGHAT, CDR2 FQNNGV. This CDR3 spans 14 amino acids. CDR3 sequence (DNA): TGTGCCAGCAGCTCCCCCGTACCCTTGGCCGAGCAGTACTTC. This codes for CASSSPVPLAEQYF.

In regard to this clonotype: A much larger clone lies a single base off, so this may be a read error. The chain uses TRBV20-1 and TRBJ2-5; D is unclear. Per the germline V gene, CDR1 is DFQATT and CDR2 is SNEGSKA (reference sequence). The CDR3 consists of 12 residues. The V and J ends lost 1 base and 11 bases respectively, with 14 bases between them. The CDR3 nucleotides are TGCAGTGCTAGAGGCCCCACGAATGAGCAGTACTTC. Its protein is CSARGPTNEQYF.

The V call is TRBV9, the J call TRBJ2-3; 10 nucleotides align to TRBD2. The ends lost 1 base at V and 1 base at J; junction bases unmatched: 12. CDR1 is SGDLS, CDR2 YYNGEE, per germline. The length of the CDR3 is 19 residues. Here the CDR3 reads CASSVWVAGGPPGTDTQYF. In DNA, the CDR3 is TGTGCCAGCAGCGTATGGGTAGCGGGGGGTCCCCCTGGCACAGATACGCAGTATTTT.

The chain carries TRBV7-6 and TRBJ2-1, with 9 bases identical to TRBD2. In germline, CDR1 is SGHVS, CDR2 FNYEAQ. Trimming removed 3 bases from V and 0 bases from J; junction bases left unmatched: 9. This CDR3 spans 18 amino acids. The CDR3 DNA reads as TGTGCCAGCAGCTTTGGGAGCGGGGGGACTAGCTCCTACAATGAGCAGTTCTTC. As protein: CASSFGSGGTSSYNEQFF.

This clonotype has only a few counts. The chain recombines TRBV5-1 with TRBJ2-3, with D unresolved. Trimming removed 0 bases at V and 1 base at J, with 6 bases between. The CDR3 length is 14 residues. Germline V gene lookup returns CDR1 SGHRS and CDR2 YFSETQ. CDR3: CASSLDYGTDTQYF. In nucleotides, the CDR3 is TGCGCCAGCAGCTTGGATTACGGCACAGATACGCAGTATTTT.